The 20 T cell receptor beta chains below come from one sample, sequenced in a study of T cell responses to AZD1222 COVID-19 vaccine. Method: immunoSEQ multiplex PCR; TCRdb's copy keeps in-frame clones and lacks some. The sample holds around 130,000 clones, around nine tenths seen once. The material was peripheral blood, obtained 28 days after the second AZD1222 dose. The origin of the receptors is an adult who received the AZD1222 COVID-19 vaccine.

V usage is TRBV15 and J usage is TRBJ1-5; a possible D gene is TRBD1 (5 bases). V was clipped by 3 bases and J by 2 bases, with 11 bases between them. This CDR3 has 15 residues. In germline, CDR1 is LNHNV, CDR2 YYDKDF (reference sequence). The CDR3 loop reads CATSRGPDGNQPQHF. The DNA for the CDR3 is TGTGCCACCAGCAGGGGACCCGATGGCAATCAGCCCCAGCATTTT.

The chain joins TRBV5-1 to TRBJ2-2; weak D call: TRBD1 (5 bases). CDR3 length: 16 amino acids. CDR1 SGHRS and CDR2 YFSETQ come from the germline V gene. The V and J ends lost 4 bases and 0 bases respectively, with 13 bases between them. The CDR3 coding sequence is TGCGCCAGCAGCCTATGGGGCGCGACGAACACCGGGGAGCTGTTTTTT. Translating gives CASSLWGATNTGELFF.

This clone has more than one count but fewer than ten. The chain uses TRBV4-2 and TRBJ2-5; 7 positions match TRBD2. Germline V gene sequence: CDR1 LGHNA, CDR2 YNFKEQ. J lost 5 bases, V lost 0 bases, and 6 bases had no gene match. This CDR3 contains 15 residues. CDR3 DNA: TGTGCCAGCAGCCAAGATAGGGAGGGCGGGGAGACCCAGTACTTC. Its protein product is CASSQDREGGETQYF.

The gene calls are TRBV4-3 and TRBJ2-1, with D unclear. V gave up 4 bases and J gave up 7 bases, with 11 bases separating them. The CDR3 contains 13 residues. CDR1 and CDR2 (germline): LGHNA, YSLEER. CDR3 region: CASSPRVWNEQFF. The CDR3 bases are TGCGCCAGCAGCCCTCGGGTGTGGAATGAGCAGTTCTTC.

J is TRBJ2-7 and V is TRBV19, with TRBD1 matching over 8 bases. This CDR3 is built from 14 residues. CDR1 and CDR2 from the germline V gene are LNHDA and SQIVND (reference sequence). V was pared by 7 bases and J by 5 bases, with 10 bases of the junction left unmatched. The CDR3 is CASMEQGASNEQYF. The CDR3 coding sequence is TGTGCCAGTATGGAGCAGGGGGCCAGCAACGAGCAGTACTTC.

The chain recombines TRBV6-1 with TRBJ2-6, with D uncertain. The V and J ends lost 4 bases and 1 base respectively, with 17 bases between them. Germline V gives CDR1 MNHNS, CDR2 SASEGT. The CDR3 covers 18 residues. CDR3 protein: CASSARSWGSSGANVLTF. The CDR3 coding sequence is TGTGCCAGCAGTGCTCGGTCCTGGGGTTCTTCTGGGGCCAACGTCCTGACTTTC.

V usage is TRBV6-5 and J usage is TRBJ2-7, with D hard to call. The V and J ends lost 6 bases and 3 bases respectively, with 9 bases between them. Germline CDR1 reads MNHEY; CDR2 reads SVGAGI. The CDR3 has 12 residues. Here the CDR3 reads CASSPDRYEQYF. The CDR3 DNA reads TGTGCCAGCAGCCCGGACCGCTACGAGCAGTACTTC.

The chain carries TRBV7-8 and TRBJ1-1, with D uncertain. This CDR3 region has 15 residues. The V and J ends lost 6 bases and 1 base respectively, with 15 bases between them. Per the germline V gene, CDR1 is SGHVS and CDR2 is FQNEAQ. DNA for the CDR3: TGTGCCAGCAGTTATGCCTTGCGGGAGAACACTGAAGCTTTCTTT. Translated, it gives CASSYALRENTEAFF.

This sequence joins TRBV12-3 or TRBV12-4 and TRBJ2-2; D is ambiguous. V lost 6 bases and J 3 bases, leaving 2 bases between the germline ends. This CDR3 is 11 amino acids long. The CDR3 DNA follows: TGTGCCAGCAGCTACACCGGGGAGCTGTTTTTT. It specifies CASSYTGELFF.

J is TRBJ1-1 and V is TRBV7-3; 11 nucleotides agree with TRBD1. The V gene's germline CDR1 is SGHTA and CDR2 FQGTGA. Germline trimming cut 5 bases from V and 11 bases from J; bases unmatched to any gene: 4. The CDR3 is 12 residues long. The DNA for the CDR3 is TGTGCCAGCAGCCCCGGACAGGGGGCGGCTTTCTTT. Its protein product is CASSPGQGAAFF.

This clone was seen a few times. Other DNA sequences in the same sample also yield this CDR3. The chain links TRBV27 to TRBJ1-2, with D possibly TRBD1 on 6 matching bases. Germline values: CDR1 MNHEY, CDR2 SMNVEV (reference sequence). V shed 6 bases and J shed 2 bases, with 7 bases lying between them. This CDR3 comprises 12 residues. The CDR3 bases are TGTGCCAGCAGAAGGGGGAACTATGGCTACACCTTC. Protein sequence: CASRRGNYGYTF.

V usage is TRBV2 and J usage is TRBJ1-1; D is unclear. Trimming pared 4 bases from V and 3 bases from J, leaving 6 bases between. This CDR3 region has 12 residues. CDR1 is SNHLY, CDR2 FYNNEI, per germline. The CDR3 DNA reads as TGTGCCAGCAGTGTTGACGACACTGAAGCTTTCTTT. This encodes CASSVDDTEAFF.

This rearrangement joins TRBV7-9 to TRBJ2-7; D is perhaps TRBD2 (7 bases). V lost 5 bases, J lost 1 base, and 18 bases lay in between. The CDR3 loop spans 16 amino acids. The germline gives CDR1 SEHNR, CDR2 FQNEAQ (reference sequence). The CDR3 sequence: CASSTAAGHTSYEQYF. The CDR3 coding sequence is TGTGCCAGCAGCACAGCAGCGGGACACACGTCCTACGAGCAGTACTTC.

The chain employs TRBV7-8 and TRBJ2-7; D is unresolved. The CDR3 sequence is 15 residues long. Germline CDR1 SGHVS, CDR2 FQNEAQ. The ends were cut back, 2 bases at V and 4 bases at J, with 15 bases in the middle. The CDR3 protein is CASSLFHSATYEQYF. The DNA of the CDR3 is TGTGCCAGCAGCTTATTTCATTCGGCTACTTACGAGCAGTACTTC. Using reference TRBV7-8 and TRBJ2-7 for the parts outside the CDR3, the full variable domain is GAGVSQSPRYKVAKRGQDVALRCDPISGHVSLFWYQQALGQGPEFLTYFQNEAQLDKSGLPSDRFFAERPEGSVSTLKIQRTQQEDSAVYLCASSLFHSATYEQYFGPGTRLTVT.

This chain uses TRBV7-9 with TRBJ2-5; D is uncertain. CDR1 and CDR2 from the germline V gene are SEHNR and FQNEAQ (reference sequence). With 0 bases removed from V and 2 bases from J, the gap between germline ends came to 13 bases. The CDR3 sequence is 16 residues long. The CDR3 here is CASSLANVFEQETQYF. The CDR3 coding sequence is TGTGCCAGCAGCTTAGCGAATGTTTTTGAACAAGAGACCCAGTACTTC.

The chain couples TRBV3-1 (or the pseudogene TRBV3-2) to TRBJ2-2; D gene ambiguous. The germline V gene encodes CDR1 LGHDT and CDR2 YNNKEL (reference sequence). The CDR3 runs 13 residues. Trimming stripped 7 bases from V and 2 bases from J, with 8 bases between. For the CDR3, the DNA is TGTGCCAGCAACAGCTTCAACACCGGGGAGCTGTTTTTT. Translated, it gives CASNSFNTGELFF.

V is TRBV20-1 and J is TRBJ2-7; TRBD2 matches 11 bases. V lost 3 bases, J lost 2 bases, and 6 bases stayed unmatched. This CDR3 region has 15 residues. Germline CDR1 is DFQATT and CDR2 is SNEGSKA (reference sequence). CDR3 sequence reads: CSASLGTSGTYEQYF. CDR3 DNA: TGCAGTGCTAGTCTTGGGACTAGCGGAACCTACGAGCAGTACTTC.

The V and J genes are TRBV4-2 and TRBJ2-2, with TRBD2 as a possible D gene (6 bases). This CDR3 is 15 amino acids long. Germline CDR1 LGHNA, CDR2 YNFKEQ. The V and J ends lost 1 base and 1 base respectively, with 7 bases between them. CDR3 nucleotides: TGTGCCAGCAGCCAAGGGGACTGGAACACCGGGGAGCTGTTTTTT. This translates into CASSQGDWNTGELFF.

V is TRBV5-1 and J is TRBJ2-2, with 9 bases that match TRBD1. Germline V gene data show CDR1 as SGHRS and CDR2 as YFSETQ. This CDR3 comprises 15 residues. The junction had 5 bases not matched to a gene; V was cut back by 4 bases and J by 4 bases. In DNA form, the CDR3 reads TGCGCCAGCAGCGGACAGGGGTTTGGCACCGGGGAGCTGTTTTTT. It is translated as CASSGQGFGTGELFF.

The rearrangement joins TRBV7-2 to TRBJ2-2; D is uncertain. Trimming shortened V by 2 bases and J by 4 bases, and 5 bases separated the two germline ends. The V gene's germline CDR1 is SGHTA and CDR2 FQGNSA. CDR3 length equals 13 residues. The CDR3 sequence: CASSLPPTGELFF. The CDR3 DNA sequence: TGTGCCAGCAGCTTACCACCCACCGGGGAGCTGTTTTTT. Full variable domain (remainder filled in from reference TRBV7-2 and TRBJ2-2): GAGVSQSPSNKVTEKGKDVELRCDPISGHTALYWYRQSLGQGLEFLIYFQGNSAPDKSGLPSDRFSAERTGGSVSTLTIQRTQQEDSAVYLCASSLPPTGELFFGEGSRLTVL.